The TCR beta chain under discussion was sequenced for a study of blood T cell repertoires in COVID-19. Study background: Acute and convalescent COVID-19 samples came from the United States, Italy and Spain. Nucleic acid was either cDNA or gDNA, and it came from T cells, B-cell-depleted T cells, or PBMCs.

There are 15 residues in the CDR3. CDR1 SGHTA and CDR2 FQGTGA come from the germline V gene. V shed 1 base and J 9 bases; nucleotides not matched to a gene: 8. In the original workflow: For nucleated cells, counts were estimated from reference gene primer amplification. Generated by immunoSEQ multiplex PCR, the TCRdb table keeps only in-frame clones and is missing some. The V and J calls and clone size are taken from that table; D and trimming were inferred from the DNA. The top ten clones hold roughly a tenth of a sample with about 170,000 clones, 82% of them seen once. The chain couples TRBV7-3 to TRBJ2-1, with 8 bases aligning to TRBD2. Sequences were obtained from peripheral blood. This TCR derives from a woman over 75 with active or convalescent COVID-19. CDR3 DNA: TGTGCCAGCAGCTTAATCCCAGCGGGAGAGGGTGAGCAGTTCTTC. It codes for CASSLIPAGEGEQFF.